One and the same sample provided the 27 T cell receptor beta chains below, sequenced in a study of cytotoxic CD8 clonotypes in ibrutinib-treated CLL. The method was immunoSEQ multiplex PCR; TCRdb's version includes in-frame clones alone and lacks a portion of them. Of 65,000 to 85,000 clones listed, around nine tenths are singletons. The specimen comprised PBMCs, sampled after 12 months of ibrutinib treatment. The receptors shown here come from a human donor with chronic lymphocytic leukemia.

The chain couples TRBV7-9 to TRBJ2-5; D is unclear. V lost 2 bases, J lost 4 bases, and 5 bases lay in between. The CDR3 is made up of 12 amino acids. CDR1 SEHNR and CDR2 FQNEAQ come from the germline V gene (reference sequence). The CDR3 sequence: CASSLNVETQYF. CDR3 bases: TGTGCCAGCAGCTTAAATGTAGAGACCCAGTACTTC.

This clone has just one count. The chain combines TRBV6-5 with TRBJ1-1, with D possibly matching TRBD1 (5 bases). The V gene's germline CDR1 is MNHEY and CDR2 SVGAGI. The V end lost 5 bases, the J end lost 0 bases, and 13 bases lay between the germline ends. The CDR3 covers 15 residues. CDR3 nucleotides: TGTGCCAGCAGTACCCGACAGCACATGAACACTGAAGCTTTCTTT. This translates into CASSTRQHMNTEAFF.

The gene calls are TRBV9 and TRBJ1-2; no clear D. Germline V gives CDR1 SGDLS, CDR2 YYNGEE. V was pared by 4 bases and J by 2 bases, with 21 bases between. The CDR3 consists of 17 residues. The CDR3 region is CASSPSLPETRNYGYTF. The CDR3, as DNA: TGTGCCAGCAGCCCGAGCCTACCGGAGACTAGGAACTATGGCTACACCTTC.

Written as DNA, the CDR3 is TGCGCCAGCACGACTGGCACTAGCGGGGTGGAGACCCAGTACTTC. Its translation is CASTTGTSGVETQYF. V is TRBV5-1 and J is TRBJ2-5, with TRBD2 identical over 10 bases. The CDR3 extends over 15 amino acids. The J segment lost 5 bases and the V segment lost 6 bases, leaving 10 bases of the junction unmatched. CDR1 SGHRS and CDR2 YFSETQ come from the germline V gene.

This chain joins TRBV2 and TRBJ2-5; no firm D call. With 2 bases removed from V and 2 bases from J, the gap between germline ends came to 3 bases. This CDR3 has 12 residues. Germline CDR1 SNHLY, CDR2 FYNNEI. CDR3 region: CASSEHQETQYF. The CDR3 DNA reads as TGTGCCAGCAGTGAACATCAAGAGACCCAGTACTTC.

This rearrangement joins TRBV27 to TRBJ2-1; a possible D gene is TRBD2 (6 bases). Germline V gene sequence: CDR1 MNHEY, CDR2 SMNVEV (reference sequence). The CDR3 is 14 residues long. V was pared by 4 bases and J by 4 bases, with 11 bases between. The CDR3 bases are TGTGCCAGCAGTTCGGGACTCCTATACAATGAGCAGTTCTTC. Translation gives CASSSGLLYNEQFF.

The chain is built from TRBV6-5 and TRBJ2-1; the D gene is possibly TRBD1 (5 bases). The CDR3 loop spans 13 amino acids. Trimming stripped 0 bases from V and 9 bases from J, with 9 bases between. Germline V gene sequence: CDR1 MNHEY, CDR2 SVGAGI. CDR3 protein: CASSYSRDSEQFF. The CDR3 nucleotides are TGTGCCAGCAGTTACTCGAGAGACAGTGAGCAGTTCTTC.

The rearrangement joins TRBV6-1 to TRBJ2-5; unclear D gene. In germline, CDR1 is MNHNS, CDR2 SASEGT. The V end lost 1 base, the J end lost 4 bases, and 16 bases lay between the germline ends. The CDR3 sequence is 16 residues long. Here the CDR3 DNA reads TGTGCCAGCAGTGAAGGTCGTCAAACACTGGGAGAGACCCAGTACTTC. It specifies CASSEGRQTLGETQYF.

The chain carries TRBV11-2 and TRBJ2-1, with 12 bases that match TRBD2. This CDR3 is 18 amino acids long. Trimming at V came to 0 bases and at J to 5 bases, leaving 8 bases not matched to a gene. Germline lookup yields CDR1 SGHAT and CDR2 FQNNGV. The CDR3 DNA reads TGTGCCAGCAGCTTAGATTTGGGAGGACTAGCGGGAAACAATGAGCAGTTCTTC. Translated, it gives CASSLDLGGLAGNNEQFF.

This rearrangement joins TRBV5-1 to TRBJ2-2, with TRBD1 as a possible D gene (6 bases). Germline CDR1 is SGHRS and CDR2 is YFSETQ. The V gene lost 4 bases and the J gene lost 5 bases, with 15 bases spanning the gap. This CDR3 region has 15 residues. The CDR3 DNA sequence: TGCGCCAGCAGCGCCTTCGACAGGACGACCGGGGAGCTGTTTTTT. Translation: CASSAFDRTTGELFF. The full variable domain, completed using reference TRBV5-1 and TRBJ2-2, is KAGVTQTPRYLIKTRGQQVTLSCSPISGHRSVSWYQQTPGQGLQFLFEYFSETQRNKGNFPGRFSGRQFSNSRSEMNVSTLELGDSALYLCASSAFDRTTGELFFGEGSRLTVL.

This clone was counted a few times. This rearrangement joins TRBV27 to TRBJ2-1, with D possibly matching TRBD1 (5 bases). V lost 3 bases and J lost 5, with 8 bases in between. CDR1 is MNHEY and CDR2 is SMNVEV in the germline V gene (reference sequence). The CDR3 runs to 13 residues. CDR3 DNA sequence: TGTGCCAGCAGTTTGGAAGGGGACAATGAGCAGTTCTTC. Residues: CASSLEGDNEQFF.

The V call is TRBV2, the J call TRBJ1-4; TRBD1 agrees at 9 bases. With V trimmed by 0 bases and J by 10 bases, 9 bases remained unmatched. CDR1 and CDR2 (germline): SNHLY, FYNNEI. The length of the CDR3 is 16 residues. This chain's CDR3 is CASSEARTGVVGKLFF. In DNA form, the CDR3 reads TGTGCCAGCAGTGAAGCTCGGACAGGGGTAGTAGGAAAACTGTTTTTT.

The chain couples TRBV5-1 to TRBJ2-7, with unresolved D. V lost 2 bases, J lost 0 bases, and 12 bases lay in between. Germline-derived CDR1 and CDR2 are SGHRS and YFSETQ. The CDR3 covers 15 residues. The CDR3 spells CASSFGFSSSYEQYF. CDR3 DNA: TGCGCCAGCAGCTTTGGCTTTTCTAGCTCCTACGAGCAGTACTTC.

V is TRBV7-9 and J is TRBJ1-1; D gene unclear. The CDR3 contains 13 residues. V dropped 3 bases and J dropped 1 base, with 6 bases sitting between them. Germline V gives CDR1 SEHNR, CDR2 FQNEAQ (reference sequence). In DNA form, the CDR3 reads TGTGCCAGCAGCTTTAAGGAGAACACTGAAGCTTTCTTT. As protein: CASSFKENTEAFF. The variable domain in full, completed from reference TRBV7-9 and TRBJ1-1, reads DTGVSQNPRHKITKRGQNVTFRCDPISEHNRLYWYRQTLGQGPEFLTYFQNEAQLEKSRLLSDRFSAERPKGSFSTLEIQRTEQGDSAMYLCASSFKENTEAFFGQGTRLTVV.

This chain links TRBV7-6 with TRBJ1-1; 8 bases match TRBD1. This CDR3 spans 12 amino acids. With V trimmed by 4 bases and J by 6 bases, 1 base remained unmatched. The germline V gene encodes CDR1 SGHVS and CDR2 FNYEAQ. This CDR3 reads CASSSGGPEAFF. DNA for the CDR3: TGTGCCAGCAGCTCAGGGGGCCCTGAAGCTTTCTTT. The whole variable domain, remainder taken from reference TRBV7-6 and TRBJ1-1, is GAGVSQSPRYKVTKRGQDVALRCDPISGHVSLYWYRQALGQGPEFLTYFNYEAQQDKSGLPNDRFSAERPEGSISTLTIQRTEQRDSAMYRCASSSGGPEAFFGQGTRLTVV.

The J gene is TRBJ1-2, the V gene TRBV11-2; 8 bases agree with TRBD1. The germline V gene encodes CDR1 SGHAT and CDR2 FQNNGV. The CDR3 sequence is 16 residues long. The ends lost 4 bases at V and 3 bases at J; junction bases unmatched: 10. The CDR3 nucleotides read TGTGCCAGCAGCTCGATAAGGGACAGGCGGGACTATGGCTACACCTTC. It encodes CASSSIRDRRDYGYTF.

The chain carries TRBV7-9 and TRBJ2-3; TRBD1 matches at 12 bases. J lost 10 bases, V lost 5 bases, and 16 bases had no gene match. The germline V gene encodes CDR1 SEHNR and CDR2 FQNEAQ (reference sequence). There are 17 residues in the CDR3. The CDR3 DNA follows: TGTGCCAGCAGCCCGGCTTTGGGACAGGGGGCCTCCAAATCGCAGTATTTT. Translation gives CASSPALGQGASKSQYF.

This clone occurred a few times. CDR3 protein: CASSSPGTSASTDTQYF. The CDR3 bases are TGTGCCAGTAGTTCCCCCGGGACTAGCGCGAGCACAGATACGCAGTATTTT. The J gene is TRBJ2-3, the V gene TRBV19; the match to TRBD2 covers 10 bases. CDR1 and CDR2 (germline): LNHDA, SQIVND (reference sequence). J was trimmed by 0 bases and V by 5 bases; bases with no gene match: 8. The CDR3 has 17 amino acids.

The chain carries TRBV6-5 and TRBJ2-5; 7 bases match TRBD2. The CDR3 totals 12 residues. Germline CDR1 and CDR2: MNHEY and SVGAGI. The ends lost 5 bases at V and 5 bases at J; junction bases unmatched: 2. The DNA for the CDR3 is TGTGCCAGCAGTCCAGCGGGGGAGACCCAGTACTTC. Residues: CASSPAGETQYF.

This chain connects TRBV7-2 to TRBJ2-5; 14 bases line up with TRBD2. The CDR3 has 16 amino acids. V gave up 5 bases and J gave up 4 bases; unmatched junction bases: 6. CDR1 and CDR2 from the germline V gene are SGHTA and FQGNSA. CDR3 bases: TGTGCCAGCAGCCCCGGGACTAGCGGGAGAAGAGAGACCCAGTACTTC. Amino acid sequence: CASSPGTSGRRETQYF. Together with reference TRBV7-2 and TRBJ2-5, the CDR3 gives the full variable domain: GAGVSQSPSNKVTEKGKDVELRCDPISGHTALYWYRQSLGQGLEFLIYFQGNSAPDKSGLPSDRFSAERTGGSVSTLTIQRTQQEDSAVYLCASSPGTSGRRETQYFGPGTRLLVL.

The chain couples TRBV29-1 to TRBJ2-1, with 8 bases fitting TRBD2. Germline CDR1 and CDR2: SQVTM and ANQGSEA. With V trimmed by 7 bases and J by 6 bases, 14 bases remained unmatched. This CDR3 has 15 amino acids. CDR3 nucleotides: TGCAGCGCAACGAGACTAGCGAGGGAACTCAATGAGCAGTTCTTC. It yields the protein CSATRLARELNEQFF.

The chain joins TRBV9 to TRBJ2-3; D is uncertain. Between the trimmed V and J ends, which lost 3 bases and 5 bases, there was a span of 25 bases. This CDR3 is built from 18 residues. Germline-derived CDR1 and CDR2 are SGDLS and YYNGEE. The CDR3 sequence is CASSALSSAVGRRDTQYF. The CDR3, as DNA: TGTGCCAGCAGCGCCCTATCCAGCGCAGTCGGCCGTAGAGATACGCAGTATTTT.

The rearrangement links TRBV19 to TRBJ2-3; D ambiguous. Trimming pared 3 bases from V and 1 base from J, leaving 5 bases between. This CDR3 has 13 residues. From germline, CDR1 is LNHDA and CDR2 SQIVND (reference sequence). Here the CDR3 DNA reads TGTGCCAGTAGTATGGTTGGCACAGATACGCAGTATTTT. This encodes CASSMVGTDTQYF.

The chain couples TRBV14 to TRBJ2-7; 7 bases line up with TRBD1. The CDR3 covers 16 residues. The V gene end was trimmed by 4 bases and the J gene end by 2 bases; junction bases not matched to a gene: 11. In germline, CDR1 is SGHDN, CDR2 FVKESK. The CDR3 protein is CASSPIPGTEAYEQYF. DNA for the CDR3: TGTGCCAGCAGCCCTATACCCGGGACAGAAGCCTACGAGCAGTACTTC.

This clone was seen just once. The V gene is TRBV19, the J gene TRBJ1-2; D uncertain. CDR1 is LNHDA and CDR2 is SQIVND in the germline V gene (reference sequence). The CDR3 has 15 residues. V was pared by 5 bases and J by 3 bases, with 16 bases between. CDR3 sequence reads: CASSWDLRRHYGYTF. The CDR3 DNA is TGTGCCAGTAGTTGGGATCTTCGAAGGCACTATGGCTACACCTTC.

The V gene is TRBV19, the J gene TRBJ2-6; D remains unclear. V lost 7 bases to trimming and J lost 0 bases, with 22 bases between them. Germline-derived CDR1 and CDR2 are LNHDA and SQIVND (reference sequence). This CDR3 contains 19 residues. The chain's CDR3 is CASTWAHHAGISGANVLTF. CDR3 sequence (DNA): TGTGCCAGTACCTGGGCCCATCACGCCGGAATCTCTGGGGCCAACGTCCTGACTTTC.

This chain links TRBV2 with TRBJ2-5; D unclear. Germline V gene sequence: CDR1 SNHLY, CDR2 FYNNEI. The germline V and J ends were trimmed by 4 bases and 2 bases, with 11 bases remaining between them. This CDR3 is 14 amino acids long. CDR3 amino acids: CASSGTDKQETQYF. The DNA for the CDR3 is TGTGCCAGCAGTGGAACAGATAAACAAGAGACCCAGTACTTC. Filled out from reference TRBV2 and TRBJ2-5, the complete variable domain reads EPEVTQTPSHQVTQMGQEVILRCVPISNHLYFYWYRQILGQKVEFLVSFYNNEISEKSEIFDDQFSVERPDGSNFTLKIRSTKLEDSAMYFCASSGTDKQETQYFGPGTRLLVL.